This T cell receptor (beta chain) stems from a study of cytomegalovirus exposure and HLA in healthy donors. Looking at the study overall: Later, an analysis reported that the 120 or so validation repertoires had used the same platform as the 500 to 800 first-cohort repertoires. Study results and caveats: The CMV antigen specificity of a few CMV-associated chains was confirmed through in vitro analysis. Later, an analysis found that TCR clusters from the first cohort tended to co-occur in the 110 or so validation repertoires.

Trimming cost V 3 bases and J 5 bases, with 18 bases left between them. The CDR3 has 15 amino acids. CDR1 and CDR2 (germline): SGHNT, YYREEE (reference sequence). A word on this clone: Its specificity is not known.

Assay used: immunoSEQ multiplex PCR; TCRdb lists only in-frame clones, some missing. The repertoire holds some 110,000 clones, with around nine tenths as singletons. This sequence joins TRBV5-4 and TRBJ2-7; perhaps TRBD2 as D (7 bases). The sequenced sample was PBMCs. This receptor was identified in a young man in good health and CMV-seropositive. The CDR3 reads CASSSNREGWHEQYF. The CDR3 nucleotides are TGTGCCAGCAGCTCCAACAGGGAGGGGTGGCACGAGCAGTACTTC.